These 8 T cell receptor beta chains originate from one sample sequenced in a study of identifying expanded T cells in peripheral blood. Libraries were prepared by immunoSEQ multiplex PCR; TCRdb keeps only in-frame clonotypes and omits some of them. The table shows around 100,000 clones, with about 87% occurring only once. Material for sequencing was blood. These TCRs come from a person aged 18 to 70 in good health.

The CDR3 reads CASSLRNTGTDTQYF. The CDR3 region has the DNA TGTGCCAGCAGTTTAAGGAATACTGGCACAGATACGCAGTATTTT. The chain carries TRBV27 and TRBJ2-3; D ambiguous. The CDR3 length is 15 residues. V was shortened by 2 bases and J by 1 base, with 10 bases between the two germline ends. Germline V gene lookup returns CDR1 MNHEY and CDR2 SMNVEV (reference sequence).

This chain joins TRBV7-3 and TRBJ1-2; 10 bases agree with TRBD1. Germline V gives CDR1 SGHTA, CDR2 FQGTGA. Unmatched junction bases numbered 3, after V lost 3 bases and J lost 8 bases. This CDR3 has 13 amino acids. CDR3 coding DNA: TGTGCCAGCAGCTTCGGACAGGGGGACGGCTACACCTTC. Its protein is CASSFGQGDGYTF.

This sequence joins TRBV28 and TRBJ1-2, with a possible D match to TRBD1 (6 bases). Trimming removed 7 bases at V and 2 bases at J, with 14 bases between. The CDR3 runs to 14 residues. Germline V gives CDR1 MDHEN, CDR2 SYDVKM. The CDR3 DNA reads TGTGCCAGCACCCAGGGGCCTTCAAACTATGGCTACACCTTC. Protein: CASTQGPSNYGYTF.

CDR3 DNA sequence: TGCAGCGTTGGAGACAGGGGGGCGACTAATGAAAAACTGTTTTTT. It yields the protein CSVGDRGATNEKLFF. The gene calls are TRBV29-1 and TRBJ1-4; TRBD1 matches at 9 bases. This CDR3 comprises 15 residues. The J segment lost 2 bases and the V segment lost 4 bases, leaving 5 bases of the junction unmatched. Germline V gene sequence: CDR1 SQVTM, CDR2 ANQGSEA.

This sequence joins TRBV29-1 and TRBJ1-1, with D unresolved. V lost 6 bases and J 0 bases, leaving 8 bases between the germline ends. Germline loops: CDR1 SQVTM, CDR2 ANQGSEA. This CDR3 has 12 amino acids. The DNA of the CDR3 is TGCAGCGTCCTTAAATTGAACACTGAAGCTTTCTTT. Its translation: CSVLKLNTEAFF.

V is TRBV11-2 and J is TRBJ2-7; 7 bases are a match to TRBD1. From germline, CDR1 is SGHAT and CDR2 FQNNGV. V dropped 5 bases and J dropped 2; count of bases not matched to a gene: 12. The CDR3 is made up of 16 amino acids. CDR3: CASSGRGSQGAYEQYF. The CDR3 DNA is TGTGCCAGCAGCGGTAGAGGTAGCCAGGGGGCCTACGAGCAGTACTTC. Looking up the rest from reference TRBV11-2 and TRBJ2-7 gives the full variable domain: EAGVAQSPRYKIIEKRQSVAFWCNPISGHATLYWYQQILGQGPKLLIQFQNNGVVDDSQLPKDRFSAERLKGVDSTLKIQPAKLEDSAVYLCASSGRGSQGAYEQYFGPGTRLTVT.

The J gene is TRBJ2-7, the V gene TRBV7-9; TRBD1 is a possible D gene (6 bases). Trimming stripped 5 bases from V and 9 bases from J, with 14 bases between. The germline gives CDR1 SEHNR, CDR2 FQNEAQ (reference sequence). The CDR3 runs to 12 residues. The CDR3 here is CASSITPDRQYF. CDR3 in DNA: TGTGCCAGCAGCATTACCCCGGACAGGCAGTACTTC.

The chain has TRBV11-3 and TRBJ2-2, with D unclear. Deletions cut 5 bases from V and 6 bases from J, with 16 bases between. Per germline, CDR1 SGHNT and CDR2 YENEEA. This CDR3 has 15 residues. The CDR3 is CASSPSPGRAGELFF. The CDR3 coding sequence is TGTGCCAGCAGCCCCAGCCCTGGTAGGGCCGGGGAGCTGTTTTTT. Based on the CDR3 plus reference TRBV11-3 and TRBJ2-2, the full variable domain is EAGVVQSPRYKIIEKKQPVAFWCNPISGHNTLYWYLQNLGQGPELLIRYENEEAVDDSQLPKDRFSAERLKGVDSTLKIQPAELGDSAVYLCASSPSPGRAGELFFGEGSRLTVL.